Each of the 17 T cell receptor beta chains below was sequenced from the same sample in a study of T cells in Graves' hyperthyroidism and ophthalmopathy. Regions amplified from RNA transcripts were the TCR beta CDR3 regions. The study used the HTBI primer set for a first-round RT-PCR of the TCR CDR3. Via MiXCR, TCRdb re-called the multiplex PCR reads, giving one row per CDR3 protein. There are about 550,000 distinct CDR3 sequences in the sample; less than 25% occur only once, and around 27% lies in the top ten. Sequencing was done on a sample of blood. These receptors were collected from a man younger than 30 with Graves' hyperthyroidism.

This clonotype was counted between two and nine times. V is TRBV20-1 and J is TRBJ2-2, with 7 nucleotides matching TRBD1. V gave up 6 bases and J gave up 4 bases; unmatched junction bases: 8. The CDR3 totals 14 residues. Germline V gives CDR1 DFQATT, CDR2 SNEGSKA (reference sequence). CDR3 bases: TGCAGTGCAAGCGACAGGGTTGGCACCGGGGAGCTGTTTTTT. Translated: CSASDRVGTGELFF.

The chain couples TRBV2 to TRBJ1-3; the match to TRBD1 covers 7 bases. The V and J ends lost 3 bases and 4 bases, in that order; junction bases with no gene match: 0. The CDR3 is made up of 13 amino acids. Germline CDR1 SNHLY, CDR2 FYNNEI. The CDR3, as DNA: TGTGCCAGCAGTGAGGACAGGGGAAACACCATATATTTT. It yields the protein CASSEDRGNTIYF.

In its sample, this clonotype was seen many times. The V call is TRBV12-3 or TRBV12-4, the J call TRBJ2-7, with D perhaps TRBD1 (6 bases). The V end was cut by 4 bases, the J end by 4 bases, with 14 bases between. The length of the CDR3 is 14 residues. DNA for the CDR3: TGTGCCAGCAGTTCCATGACAGGATTTTACGAGCAGTACTTC. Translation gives CASSSMTGFYEQYF.

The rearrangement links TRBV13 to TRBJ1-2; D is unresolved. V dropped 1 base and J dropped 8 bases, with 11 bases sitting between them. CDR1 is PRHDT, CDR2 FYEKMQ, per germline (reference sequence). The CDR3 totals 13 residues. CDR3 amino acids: CASSLETSRGYTF. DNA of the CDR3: TGTGCCAGCAGCTTAGAGACGTCGCGCGGCTACACCTTC.

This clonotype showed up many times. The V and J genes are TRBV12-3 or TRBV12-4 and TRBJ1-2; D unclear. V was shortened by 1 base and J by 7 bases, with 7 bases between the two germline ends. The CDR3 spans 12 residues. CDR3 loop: CASSLGLLGYTF. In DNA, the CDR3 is TGTGCCAGCAGTTTAGGCCTGCTTGGCTACACCTTC.

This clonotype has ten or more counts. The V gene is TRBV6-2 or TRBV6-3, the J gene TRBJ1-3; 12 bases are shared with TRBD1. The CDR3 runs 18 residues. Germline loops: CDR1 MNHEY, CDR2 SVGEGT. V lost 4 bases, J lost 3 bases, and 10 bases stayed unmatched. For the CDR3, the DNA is TGTGCCAGCAGTTTCCGTCCCGGGACAGGGGGCGATGGAAACACCATATATTTT. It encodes CASSFRPGTGGDGNTIYF.

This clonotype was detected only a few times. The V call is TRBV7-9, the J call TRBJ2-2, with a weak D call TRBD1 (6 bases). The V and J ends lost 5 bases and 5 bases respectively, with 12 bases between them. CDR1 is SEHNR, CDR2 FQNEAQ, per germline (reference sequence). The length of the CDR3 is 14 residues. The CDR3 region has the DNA TGTGCCAGCAGCCCCGCAGGGGAAACCGGGGAGCTGTTTTTT. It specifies CASSPAGETGELFF.

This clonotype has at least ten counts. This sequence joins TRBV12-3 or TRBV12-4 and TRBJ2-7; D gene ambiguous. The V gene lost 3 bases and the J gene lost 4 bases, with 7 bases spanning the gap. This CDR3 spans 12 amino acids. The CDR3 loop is CASSFGQYEQYF. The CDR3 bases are TGTGCCAGCAGTTTCGGGCAGTACGAGCAGTACTTC.

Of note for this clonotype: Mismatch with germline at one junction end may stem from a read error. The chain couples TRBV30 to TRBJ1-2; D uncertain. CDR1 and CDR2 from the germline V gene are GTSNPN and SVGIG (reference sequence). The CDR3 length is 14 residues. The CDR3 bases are TGTTCCTGGAGAAGCGGGTATAGGGCCTATGGCTACACCTTC. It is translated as CSWRSGYRAYGYTF.

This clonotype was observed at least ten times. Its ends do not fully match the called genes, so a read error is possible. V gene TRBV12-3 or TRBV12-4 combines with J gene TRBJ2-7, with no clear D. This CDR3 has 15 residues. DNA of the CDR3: TGTGCCGGCAGTTTATTTTCGACAAACTCCTACGAGCAGTACTTC. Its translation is CAGSLFSTNSYEQYF.

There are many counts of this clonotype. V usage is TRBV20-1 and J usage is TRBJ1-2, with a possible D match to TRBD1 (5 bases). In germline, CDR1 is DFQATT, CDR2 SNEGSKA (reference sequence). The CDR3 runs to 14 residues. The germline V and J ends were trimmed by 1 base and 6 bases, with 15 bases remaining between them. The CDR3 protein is CSARGARDGHGYTF. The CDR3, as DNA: TGCAGTGCTAGAGGGGCCCGGGACGGACATGGCTACACCTTC.

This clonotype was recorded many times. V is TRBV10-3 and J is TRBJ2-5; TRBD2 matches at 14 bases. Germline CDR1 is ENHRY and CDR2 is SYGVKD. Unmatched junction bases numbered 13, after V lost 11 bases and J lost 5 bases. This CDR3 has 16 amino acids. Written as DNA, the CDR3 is TGTGCCGTATCACGGACTAGCGGGGGGCCTGGGGAGACCCAGTACTTC. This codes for CAVSRTSGGPGETQYF.

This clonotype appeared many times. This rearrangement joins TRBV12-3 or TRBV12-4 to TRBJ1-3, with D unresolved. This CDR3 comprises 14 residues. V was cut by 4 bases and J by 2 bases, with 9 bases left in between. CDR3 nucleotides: TGTGCCAGCAGTTCACCCGGCGCTGGAAACACCATATATTTT. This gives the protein CASSSPGAGNTIYF.

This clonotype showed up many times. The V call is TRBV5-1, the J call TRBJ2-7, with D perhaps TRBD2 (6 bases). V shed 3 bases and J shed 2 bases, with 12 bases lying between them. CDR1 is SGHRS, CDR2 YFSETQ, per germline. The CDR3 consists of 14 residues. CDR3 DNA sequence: TGCGCCAGCAGCTCCAGCGCGGGGACCTACGAGCAGTACTTC. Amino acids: CASSSSAGTYEQYF. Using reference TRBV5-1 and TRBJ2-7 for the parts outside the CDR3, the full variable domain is KAGVTQTPRYLIKTRGQQVTLSCSPISGHRSVSWYQQTPGQGLQFLFEYFSETQRNKGNFPGRFSGRQFSNSRSEMNVSTLELGDSALYLCASSSSAGTYEQYFGPGTRLTVT.

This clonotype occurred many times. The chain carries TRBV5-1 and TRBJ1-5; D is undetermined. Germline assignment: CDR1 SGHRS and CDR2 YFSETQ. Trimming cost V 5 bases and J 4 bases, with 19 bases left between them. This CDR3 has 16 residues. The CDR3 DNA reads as TGCGCCAGCAGGACCTTGTCCATAGAGGAGAATCAGCCCCAGCATTTT. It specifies CASRTLSIEENQPQHF.

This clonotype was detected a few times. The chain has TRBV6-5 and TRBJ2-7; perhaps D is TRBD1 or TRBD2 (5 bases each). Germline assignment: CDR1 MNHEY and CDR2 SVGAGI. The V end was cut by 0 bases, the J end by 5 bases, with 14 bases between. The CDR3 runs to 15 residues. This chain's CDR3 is CASSYSGDVPNEQYF. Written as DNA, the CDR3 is TGTGCCAGCAGTTACTCAGGGGACGTGCCCAACGAGCAGTACTTC.

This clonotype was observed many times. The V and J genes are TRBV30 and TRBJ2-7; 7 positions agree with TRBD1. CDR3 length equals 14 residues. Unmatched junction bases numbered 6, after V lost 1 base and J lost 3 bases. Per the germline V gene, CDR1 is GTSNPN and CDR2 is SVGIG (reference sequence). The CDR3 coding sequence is TGTGCCTGGAGTGCCGGGACAGAGTACTACGAGCAGTACTTC. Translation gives CAWSAGTEYYEQYF. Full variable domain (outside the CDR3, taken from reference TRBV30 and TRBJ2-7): SQTIHQWPATLVQPVGSPLSLECTVEGTSNPNLYWYRQAAGRGLQLLFYSVGIGQISSEVPQNLSASRPQDRQFILSSKKLLLSDSGFYLCAWSAGTEYYEQYFGPGTRLTVT.